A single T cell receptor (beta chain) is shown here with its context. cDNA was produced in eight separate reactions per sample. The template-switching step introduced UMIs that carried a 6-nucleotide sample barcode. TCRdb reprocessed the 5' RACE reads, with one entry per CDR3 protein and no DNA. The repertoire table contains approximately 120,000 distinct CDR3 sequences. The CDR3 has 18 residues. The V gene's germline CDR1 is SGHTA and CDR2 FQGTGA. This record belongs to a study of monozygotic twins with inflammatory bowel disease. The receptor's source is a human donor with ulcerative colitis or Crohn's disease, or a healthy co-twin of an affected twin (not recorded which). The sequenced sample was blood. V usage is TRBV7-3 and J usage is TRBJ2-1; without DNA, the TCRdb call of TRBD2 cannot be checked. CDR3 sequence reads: CASSSGGLAGGRLNEQFF. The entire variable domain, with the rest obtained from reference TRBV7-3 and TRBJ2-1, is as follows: GAGVSQTPSNKVTEKGKYVELRCDPISGHTALYWYRQSLGQGPEFLIYFQGTGAADDSGLPNDRFFAVRPEGSVSTLKIQRTERGDSAVYLCASSSGGLAGGRLNEQFFGPGTRLTVL.